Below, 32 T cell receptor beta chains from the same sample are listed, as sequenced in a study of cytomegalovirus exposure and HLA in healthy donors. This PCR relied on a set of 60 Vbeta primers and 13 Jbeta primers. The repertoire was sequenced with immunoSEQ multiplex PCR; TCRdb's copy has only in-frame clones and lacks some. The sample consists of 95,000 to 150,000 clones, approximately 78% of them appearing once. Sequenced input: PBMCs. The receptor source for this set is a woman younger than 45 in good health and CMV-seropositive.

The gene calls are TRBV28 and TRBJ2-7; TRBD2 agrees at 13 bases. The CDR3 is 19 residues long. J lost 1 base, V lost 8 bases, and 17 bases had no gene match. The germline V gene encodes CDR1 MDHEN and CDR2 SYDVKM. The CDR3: CASSTIRLAGGRNSYEQYF. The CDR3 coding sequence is TGTGCCAGCTCAACCATTCGACTAGCGGGGGGCCGGAATTCCTACGAGCAGTACTTC.

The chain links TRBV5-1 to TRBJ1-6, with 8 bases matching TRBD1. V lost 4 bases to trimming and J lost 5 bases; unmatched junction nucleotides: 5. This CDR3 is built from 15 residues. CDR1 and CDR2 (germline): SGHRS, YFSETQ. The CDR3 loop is CASSTGTGDNSPLHF. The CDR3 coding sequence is TGCGCCAGCAGCACCGGGACAGGCGATAATTCACCCCTCCACTTT.

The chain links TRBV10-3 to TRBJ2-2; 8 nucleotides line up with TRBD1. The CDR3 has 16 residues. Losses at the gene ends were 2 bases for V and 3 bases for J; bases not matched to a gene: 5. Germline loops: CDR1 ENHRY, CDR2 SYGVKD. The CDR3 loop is CAISEGTGRYTGELFF. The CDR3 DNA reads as TGTGCCATCAGTGAGGGGACAGGAAGGTACACCGGGGAGCTGTTTTTT.

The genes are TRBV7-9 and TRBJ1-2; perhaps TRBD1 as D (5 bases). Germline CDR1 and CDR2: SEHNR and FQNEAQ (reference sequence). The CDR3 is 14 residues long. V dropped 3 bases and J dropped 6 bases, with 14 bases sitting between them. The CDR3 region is CASSFGRDIDGYTF. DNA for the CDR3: TGTGCCAGCAGCTTCGGCAGGGATATTGATGGCTACACCTTC.

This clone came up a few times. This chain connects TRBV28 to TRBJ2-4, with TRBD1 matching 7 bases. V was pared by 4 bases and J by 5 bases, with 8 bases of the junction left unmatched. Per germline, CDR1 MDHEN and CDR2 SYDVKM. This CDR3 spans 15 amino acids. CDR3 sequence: CASSWSGGPQNIQYF. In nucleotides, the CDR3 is TGTGCCAGCAGTTGGTCAGGGGGACCACAAAACATTCAGTACTTC.

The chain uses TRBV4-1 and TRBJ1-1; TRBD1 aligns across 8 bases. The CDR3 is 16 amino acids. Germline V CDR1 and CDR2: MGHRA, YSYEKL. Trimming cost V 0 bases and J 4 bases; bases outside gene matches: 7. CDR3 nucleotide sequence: TGCGCCAGCAGCCAAGAAGAGGACAGGGAGGGCACTGAAGCTTTCTTT. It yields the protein CASSQEEDREGTEAFF.

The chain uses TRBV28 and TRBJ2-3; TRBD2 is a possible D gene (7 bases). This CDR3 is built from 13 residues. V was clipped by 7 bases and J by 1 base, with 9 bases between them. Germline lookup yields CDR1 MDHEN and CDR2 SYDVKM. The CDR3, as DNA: TGTGCCAGCACGGGGGGCGGCACAGATACGCAGTATTTT. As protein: CASTGGGTDTQYF.

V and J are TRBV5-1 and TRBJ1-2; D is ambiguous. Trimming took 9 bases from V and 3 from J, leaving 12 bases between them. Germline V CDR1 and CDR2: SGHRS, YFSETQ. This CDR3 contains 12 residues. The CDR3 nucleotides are TGCGCCACCTCAGACTCTTACTATGGCTACACCTTC. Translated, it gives CATSDSYYGYTF. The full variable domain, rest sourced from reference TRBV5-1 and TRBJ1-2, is KAGVTQTPRYLIKTRGQQVTLSCSPISGHRSVSWYQQTPGQGLQFLFEYFSETQRNKGNFPGRFSGRQFSNSRSEMNVSTLELGDSALYLCATSDSYYGYTFGSGTRLTVV.

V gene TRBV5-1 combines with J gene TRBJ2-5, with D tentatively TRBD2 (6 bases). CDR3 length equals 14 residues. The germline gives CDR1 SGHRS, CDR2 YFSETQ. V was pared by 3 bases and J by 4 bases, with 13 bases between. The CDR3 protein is CASSYLGGPETQYF. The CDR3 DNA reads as TGCGCCAGCAGCTACCTTGGAGGGCCAGAGACCCAGTACTTC.

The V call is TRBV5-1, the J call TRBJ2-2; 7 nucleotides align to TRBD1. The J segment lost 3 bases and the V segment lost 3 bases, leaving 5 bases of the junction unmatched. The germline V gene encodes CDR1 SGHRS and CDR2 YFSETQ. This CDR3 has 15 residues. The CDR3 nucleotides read TGCGCCAGCAGCTCACAGAGGGGGCACACCGGGGAGCTGTTTTTT. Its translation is CASSSQRGHTGELFF.

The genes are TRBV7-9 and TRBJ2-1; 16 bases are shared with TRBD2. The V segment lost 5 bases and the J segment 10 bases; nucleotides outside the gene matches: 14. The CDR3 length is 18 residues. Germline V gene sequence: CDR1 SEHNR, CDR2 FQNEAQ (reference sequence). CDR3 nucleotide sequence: TGTGCCAGCAGCATGGGACTAGCGGGGGGGCCCCTAGCTCTGGAGCAGTTCTTC. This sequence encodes CASSMGLAGGPLALEQFF.

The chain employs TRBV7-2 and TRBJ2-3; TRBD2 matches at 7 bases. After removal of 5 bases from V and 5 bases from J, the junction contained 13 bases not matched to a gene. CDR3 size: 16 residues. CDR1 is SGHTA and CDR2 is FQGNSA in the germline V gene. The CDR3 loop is CASSHKVLAVRDTQYF. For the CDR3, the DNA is TGTGCCAGCAGCCACAAGGTCCTAGCGGTACGAGATACGCAGTATTTT. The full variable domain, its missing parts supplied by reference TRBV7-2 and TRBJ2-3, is GAGVSQSPSNKVTEKGKDVELRCDPISGHTALYWYRQSLGQGLEFLIYFQGNSAPDKSGLPSDRFSAERTGGSVSTLTIQRTQQEDSAVYLCASSHKVLAVRDTQYFGPGTRLTVL.

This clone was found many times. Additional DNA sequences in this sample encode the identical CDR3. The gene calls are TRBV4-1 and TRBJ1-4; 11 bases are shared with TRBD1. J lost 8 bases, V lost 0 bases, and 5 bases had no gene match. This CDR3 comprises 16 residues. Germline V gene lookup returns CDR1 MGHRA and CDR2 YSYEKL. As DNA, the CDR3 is TGCGCCAGCAGCCAAGAGGGGACAGGGGGTCGAGAAAAACTGTTTTTT. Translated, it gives CASSQEGTGGREKLFF.

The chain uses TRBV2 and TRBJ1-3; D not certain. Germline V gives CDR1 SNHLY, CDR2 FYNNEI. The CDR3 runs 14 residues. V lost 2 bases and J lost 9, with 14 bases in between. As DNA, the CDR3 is TGTGCCAGCAGTGAAAGAGGCCCTAGAAGCACCATATATTTT. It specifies CASSERGPRSTIYF.

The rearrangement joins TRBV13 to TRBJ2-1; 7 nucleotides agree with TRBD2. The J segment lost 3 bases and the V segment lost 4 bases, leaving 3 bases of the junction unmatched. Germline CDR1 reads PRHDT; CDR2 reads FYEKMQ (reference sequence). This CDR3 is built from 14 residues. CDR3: CASSSRTSYNEQFF. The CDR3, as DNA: TGTGCCAGCAGCTCACGGACTAGCTACAATGAGCAGTTCTTC.

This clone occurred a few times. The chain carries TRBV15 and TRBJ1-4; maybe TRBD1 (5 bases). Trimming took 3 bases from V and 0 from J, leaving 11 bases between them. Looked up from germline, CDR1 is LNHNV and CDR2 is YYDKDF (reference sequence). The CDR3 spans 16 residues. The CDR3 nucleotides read TGTGCCACCAGCAGCCACAGGACCCCAACTAATGAAAAACTGTTTTTT. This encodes CATSSHRTPTNEKLFF.

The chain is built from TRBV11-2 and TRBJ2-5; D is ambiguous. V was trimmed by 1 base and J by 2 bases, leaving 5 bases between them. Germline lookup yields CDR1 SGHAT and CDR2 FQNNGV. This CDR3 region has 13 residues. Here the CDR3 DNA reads TGTGCCAGCAGCTTAGGACATCAAGAGACCCAGTACTTC. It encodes CASSLGHQETQYF.

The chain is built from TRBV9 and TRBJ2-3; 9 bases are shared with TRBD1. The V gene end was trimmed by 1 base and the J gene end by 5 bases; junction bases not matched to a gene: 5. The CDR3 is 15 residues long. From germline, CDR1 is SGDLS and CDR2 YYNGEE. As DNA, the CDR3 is TGTGCCAGCAGCGTAACGACAGGGGGGGGAGATACGCAGTATTTT. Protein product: CASSVTTGGGDTQYF.

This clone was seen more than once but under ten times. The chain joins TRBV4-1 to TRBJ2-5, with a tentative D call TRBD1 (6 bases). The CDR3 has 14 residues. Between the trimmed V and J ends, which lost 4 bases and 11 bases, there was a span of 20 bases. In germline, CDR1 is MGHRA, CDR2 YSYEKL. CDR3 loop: CASSPIQGGGKQYF. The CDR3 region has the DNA TGCGCCAGCAGCCCTATACAGGGTGGCGGCAAGCAGTACTTC.

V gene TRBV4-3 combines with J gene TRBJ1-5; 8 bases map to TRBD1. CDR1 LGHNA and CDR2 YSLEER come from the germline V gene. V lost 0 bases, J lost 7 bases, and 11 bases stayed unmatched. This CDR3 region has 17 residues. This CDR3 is CASSQDLRTGHRQPQHF. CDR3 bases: TGCGCCAGCAGCCAAGATTTGAGGACAGGGCATAGGCAGCCCCAGCATTTT.

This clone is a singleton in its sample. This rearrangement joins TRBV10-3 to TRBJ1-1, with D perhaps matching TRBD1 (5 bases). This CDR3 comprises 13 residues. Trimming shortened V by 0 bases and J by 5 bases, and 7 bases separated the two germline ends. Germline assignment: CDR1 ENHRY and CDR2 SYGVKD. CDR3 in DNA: TGTGCCATCAGTGAGTCGGGGGGGACTGAAGCTTTCTTT. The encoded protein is CAISESGGTEAFF.

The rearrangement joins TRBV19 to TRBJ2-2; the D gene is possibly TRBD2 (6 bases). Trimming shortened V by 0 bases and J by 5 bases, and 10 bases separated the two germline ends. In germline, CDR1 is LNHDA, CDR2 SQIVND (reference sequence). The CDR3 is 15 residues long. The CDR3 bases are TGTGCCAGTAGTATAGAGGCGGGAAGAACCGGGGAGCTGTTTTTT. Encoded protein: CASSIEAGRTGELFF.

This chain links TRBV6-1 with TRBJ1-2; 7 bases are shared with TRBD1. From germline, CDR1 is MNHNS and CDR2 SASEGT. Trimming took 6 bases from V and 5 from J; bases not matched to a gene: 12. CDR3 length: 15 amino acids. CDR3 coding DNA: TGTGCCAGCAGGGAGAGAACAGGGGTGGAGTATGGCTACACCTTC. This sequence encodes CASRERTGVEYGYTF.

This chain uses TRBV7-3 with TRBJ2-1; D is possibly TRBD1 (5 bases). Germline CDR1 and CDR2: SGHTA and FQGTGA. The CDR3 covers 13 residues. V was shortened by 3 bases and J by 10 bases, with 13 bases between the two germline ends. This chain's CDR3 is CASSLGGWGEQFF. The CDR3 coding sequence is TGTGCCAGCAGCTTGGGCGGCTGGGGCGAGCAGTTCTTC.

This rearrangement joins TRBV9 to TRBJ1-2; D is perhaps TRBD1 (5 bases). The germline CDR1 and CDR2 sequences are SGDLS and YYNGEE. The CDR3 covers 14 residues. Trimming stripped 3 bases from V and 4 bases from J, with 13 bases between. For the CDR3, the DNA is TGTGCCAGCAGCGCGACAGTGCCCGCCTATGGCTACACCTTC. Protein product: CASSATVPAYGYTF.

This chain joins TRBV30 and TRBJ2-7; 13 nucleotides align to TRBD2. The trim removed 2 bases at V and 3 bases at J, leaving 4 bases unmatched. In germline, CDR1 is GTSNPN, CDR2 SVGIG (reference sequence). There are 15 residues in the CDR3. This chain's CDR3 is CAWSPGLAGVYEQYF. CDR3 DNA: TGTGCCTGGAGTCCCGGACTAGCGGGGGTCTACGAGCAGTACTTC.

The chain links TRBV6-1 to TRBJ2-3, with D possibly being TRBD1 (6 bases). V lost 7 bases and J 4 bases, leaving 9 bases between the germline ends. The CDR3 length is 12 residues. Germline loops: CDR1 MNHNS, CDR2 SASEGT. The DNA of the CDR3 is TGTGCCAGCACCAACAGGGCAGATACGCAGTATTTT. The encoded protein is CASTNRADTQYF.

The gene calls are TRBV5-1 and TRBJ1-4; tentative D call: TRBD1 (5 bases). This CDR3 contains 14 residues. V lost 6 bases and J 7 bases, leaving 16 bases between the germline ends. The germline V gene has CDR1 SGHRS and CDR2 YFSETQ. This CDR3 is CASTLGGTGEKLFF. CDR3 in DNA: TGCGCCAGCACCCTGGGGGGAACGGGTGAAAAACTGTTTTTT.

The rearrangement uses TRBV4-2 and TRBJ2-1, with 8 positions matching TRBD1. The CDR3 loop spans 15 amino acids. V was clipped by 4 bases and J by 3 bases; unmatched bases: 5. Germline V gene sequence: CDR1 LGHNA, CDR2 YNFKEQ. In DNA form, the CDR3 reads TGTGCCAGCAGCCCCTCGGACAGGGACTACAATGAGCAGTTCTTC. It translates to CASSPSDRDYNEQFF.

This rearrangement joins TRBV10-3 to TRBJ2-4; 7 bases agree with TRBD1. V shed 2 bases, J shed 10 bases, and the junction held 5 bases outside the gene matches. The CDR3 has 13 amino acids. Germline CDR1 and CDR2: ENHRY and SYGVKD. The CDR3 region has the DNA TGTGCCATCAGTGAGCCGCCACAGGGGATTCAGTACTTC. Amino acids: CAISEPPQGIQYF.

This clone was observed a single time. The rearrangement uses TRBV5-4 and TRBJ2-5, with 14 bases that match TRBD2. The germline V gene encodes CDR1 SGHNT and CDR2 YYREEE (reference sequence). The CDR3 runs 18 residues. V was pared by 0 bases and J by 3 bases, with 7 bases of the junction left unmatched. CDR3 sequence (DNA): TGTGCCAGCAGCTTGGGACCGGGACTAGCGGGGGAGAAAGAGACCCAGTACTTC. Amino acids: CASSLGPGLAGEKETQYF.

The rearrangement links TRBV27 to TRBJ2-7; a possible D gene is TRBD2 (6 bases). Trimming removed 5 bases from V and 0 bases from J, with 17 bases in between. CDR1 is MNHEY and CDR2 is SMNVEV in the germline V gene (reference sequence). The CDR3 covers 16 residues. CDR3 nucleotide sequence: TGTGCCAGCAGTCGGACCCGCGGGACTTCCTCCTACGAGCAGTACTTC. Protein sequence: CASSRTRGTSSYEQYF.